What follows are 26 T cell receptor beta chains derived from one specimen sequenced in a study of shared clonotypes between healthy human individuals. The method was immunoSEQ multiplex PCR; TCRdb's version includes in-frame clones alone and lacks a portion of them. Counted here are some 1,100,000 clones, 75% to 85% occurring once; the ten biggest clones make up approximately 0.5%. The sequencing sample was made of memory CD4+ T cells from PBMCs. Subset defined: CD45RA-negative fraction. These TCRs come from a young man in good health. Some clones in this sample may be carry-over from other donors' samples.

CDR3 loop: CAPEQGYPPNEQFF. The CDR3 DNA reads TGTGCCCCGGAACAGGGGTATCCCCCGAATGAGCAGTTCTTC. The gene calls are TRBV27 and TRBJ2-1; 7 positions agree with TRBD1. This CDR3 has 14 residues. V shed 11 bases, J shed 7 bases, and the junction held 14 bases outside the gene matches. Germline CDR1 MNHEY, CDR2 SMNVEV (reference sequence).

The chain has TRBV2 and TRBJ2-7, with D possibly TRBD2 on 7 matching bases. There are 15 residues in the CDR3. Germline V gene sequence: CDR1 SNHLY, CDR2 FYNNEI. Trimming shortened V by 6 bases and J by 3 bases, and 18 bases separated the two germline ends. This CDR3 is CASSRQAGDLYEQYF. The CDR3 bases are TGTGCCAGCAGCCGACAGGCGGGGGACCTCTACGAGCAGTACTTC.

The CDR3 DNA follows: TGTGCCAGCAGCTTAAGTAGGACAGGGGGCTCTGGAAACACCATATATTTT. It specifies CASSLSRTGGSGNTIYF. The rearrangement links TRBV11-2 to TRBJ1-3, with 10 bases lining up with TRBD1. J was trimmed by 0 bases and V by 2 bases; bases with no gene match: 4. The germline CDR1 and CDR2 sequences are SGHAT and FQNNGV. The CDR3 is 17 residues long.

V is TRBV9 and J is TRBJ2-2; TRBD1 is a possible D gene (5 bases). The CDR3 runs to 15 residues. Germline-derived CDR1 and CDR2 are SGDLS and YYNGEE. Trimming left V 2 bases short and J 3 bases short, with 11 bases between. The CDR3 DNA sequence: TGTGCCAGCAGCGTGAATCAGGGTGACACCGGGGAGCTGTTTTTT. It yields the protein CASSVNQGDTGELFF.

The chain recombines TRBV2 with TRBJ1-1, with unresolved D. The length of the CDR3 is 12 residues. V was shortened by 6 bases and J by 2 bases, with 7 bases between the two germline ends. CDR1 SNHLY and CDR2 FYNNEI come from the germline V gene. The CDR3 DNA follows: TGTGCCAGCAGCCTTTCTAACACTGAAGCTTTCTTT. Translation gives CASSLSNTEAFF.

This rearrangement joins TRBV28 to TRBJ2-7, with D maybe TRBD1 (6 bases). The CDR3 spans 15 residues. The ends were cut back, 4 bases at V and 0 bases at J, with 13 bases in the middle. Germline V CDR1 and CDR2: MDHEN, SYDVKM. CDR3 nucleotide sequence: TGTGCCAGCAGTTCTCAGGGGAAGAACTCCTACGAGCAGTACTTC. Its protein is CASSSQGKNSYEQYF.

V is TRBV19 and J is TRBJ1-4; 7 bases map to TRBD1. CDR3 length: 15 amino acids. Germline-derived CDR1 and CDR2 are LNHDA and SQIVND (reference sequence). V lost 7 bases and J lost 8; bases outside the gene matches: 13. CDR3 sequence: CASNRNRGGKEKLFF. The DNA for the CDR3 is TGTGCCAGTAATCGAAACAGGGGAGGAAAAGAAAAACTGTTTTTT.

This clone was detected a few times. Other DNA sequences in the sample encode the same CDR3. The genes are TRBV20-1 and TRBJ2-2; D call uncertain. Germline CDR1 and CDR2: DFQATT and SNEGSKA (reference sequence). V dropped 6 bases and J dropped 3 bases, with 5 bases sitting between them. The CDR3 totals 11 residues. CDR3 in DNA: TGCAGTGCCCGGGACACCGGGGAGCTGTTTTTT. Its protein product is CSARDTGELFF.

The chain joins TRBV4-1 to TRBJ2-7; D might be TRBD1 (6 bases). The V and J ends lost 1 base and 6 bases respectively, with 13 bases between them. The germline CDR1 and CDR2 sequences are MGHRA and YSYEKL. CDR3 length: 14 amino acids. In DNA form, the CDR3 reads TGCGCCAGCAGCCAAGGCGAACAGGGTTTCGAGCAGTACTTC. Translated: CASSQGEQGFEQYF.

On this clone: Other DNA sequences in the same sample also yield this CDR3. The chain links TRBV5-1 to TRBJ2-2, with D possibly TRBD2 on 6 matching bases. Germline V gene lookup returns CDR1 SGHRS and CDR2 YFSETQ. Trimming took off 0 bases at V and 4 bases at J, with 7 bases between the two ends. The CDR3 is 14 residues long. The CDR3 protein is CASSLEGLTGELFF. CDR3 bases: TGCGCCAGCAGCTTGGAGGGACTCACCGGGGAGCTGTTTTTT.

This clone was seen ten or more times. The CDR3 DNA reads as TGTGCCTCCAAGGAAGCGTACGGCGAGCAGTACTTC. Protein: CASKEAYGEQYF. The chain combines TRBV6-5 with TRBJ2-7; D is uncertain. The CDR3 runs 12 residues. CDR1 is MNHEY, CDR2 SVGAGI, per germline. The ends were cut back, 11 bases at V and 6 bases at J, with 17 bases in the middle.

The V gene is TRBV7-2, the J gene TRBJ2-5, with D tentatively TRBD1 (5 bases). Germline V CDR1 and CDR2: SGHTA, FQGNSA. V dropped 1 base and J dropped 2 bases, with 11 bases sitting between them. The CDR3 extends over 15 amino acids. The DNA for the CDR3 is TGTGCCAGCAGCTTAGTATGGGGCTTACAAGAGACCCAGTACTTC. Translated: CASSLVWGLQETQYF.

The V gene is TRBV5-4, the J gene TRBJ2-3; D might be TRBD1 or TRBD2, each matching 5 bases. Germline V CDR1 and CDR2: SGHNT, YYREEE (reference sequence). The CDR3 loop spans 17 amino acids. Trimming took 4 bases from V and 1 from J, leaving 19 bases between them. CDR3 nucleotides: TGTGCCAGCAGCCTTGGGGCTAGCAGAGTCCGCACAGATACGCAGTATTTT. Translating it yields CASSLGASRVRTDTQYF.

V usage is TRBV10-3 and J usage is TRBJ2-3; 10 bases are shared with TRBD2. With 5 bases clipped from V and 1 base from J, the junction kept 3 bases outside the gene matches. This CDR3 has 15 residues. Germline V gene sequence: CDR1 ENHRY, CDR2 SYGVKD. The CDR3 region has the DNA TGTGCCATCAGTAGAGCGGGAGGGCGCACAGATACGCAGTATTTT. Translating gives CAISRAGGRTDTQYF.

The chain employs TRBV7-8 and TRBJ2-6; the match to TRBD1 covers 11 bases. Germline-derived CDR1 and CDR2 are SGHVS and FQNEAQ. The CDR3 is made up of 17 amino acids. After removal of 5 bases from V and 0 bases from J, the junction contained 3 bases not matched to a gene. The CDR3 bases are TGTGCCAGCAGCCGGACAGGGGGCGTCTCTGGGGCCAACGTCCTGACTTTC. Its translation: CASSRTGGVSGANVLTF. The variable domain in full, with the rest retrieved from reference TRBV7-8 and TRBJ2-6, is GAGVSQSPRYKVAKRGQDVALRCDPISGHVSLFWYQQALGQGPEFLTYFQNEAQLDKSGLPSDRFFAERPEGSVSTLKIQRTQQEDSAVYLCASSRTGGVSGANVLTFGAGSRLTVL.

V gene TRBV28 combines with J gene TRBJ2-3, with 9 bases lining up with TRBD2. Looked up from germline, CDR1 is MDHEN and CDR2 is SYDVKM. V dropped 4 bases and J dropped 2; count of bases not matched to a gene: 7. The CDR3 covers 16 residues. The CDR3 reads CASSSGTSFPTDTQYF. The CDR3 region has the DNA TGTGCCAGCAGTTCCGGGACTAGCTTTCCCACAGATACGCAGTATTTT.

In this sample, this clone turned up a few times. The chain is built from TRBV29-1 and TRBJ1-4; D uncertain. Germline lookup yields CDR1 SQVTM and CDR2 ANQGSEA. The CDR3 loop spans 14 amino acids. V was clipped by 1 base and J by 3 bases, with 9 bases between them. This CDR3 is CSVEGHWSNEKLFF. The CDR3 DNA reads TGCAGCGTTGAAGGCCACTGGTCTAATGAAAAACTGTTTTTT.

The rearrangement joins TRBV4-2 to TRBJ2-4; TRBD2 might be the D (5 bases). CDR3 size: 14 residues. The germline V gene encodes CDR1 LGHNA and CDR2 YNFKEQ. Between the trimmed V and J ends, which lost 1 base and 5 bases, there was a span of 9 bases. CDR3 protein: CASSQGAGENIQYF. CDR3 DNA sequence: TGTGCCAGCAGCCAAGGGGCCGGGGAAAACATTCAGTACTTC.

This rearrangement joins TRBV7-2 to TRBJ2-1; perhaps TRBD2 as D (5 bases). The CDR3 totals 16 residues. Germline assignment: CDR1 SGHTA and CDR2 FQGNSA. V was trimmed by 5 bases and J by 7 bases, leaving 21 bases between them. This CDR3 reads CASSQPSGPGWNEQFF. DNA for the CDR3: TGTGCCAGCAGCCAACCCAGCGGCCCAGGTTGGAATGAGCAGTTCTTC.

This chain links TRBV28 with TRBJ1-5, with TRBD1 identical over 12 bases. CDR1 MDHEN and CDR2 SYDVKM come from the germline V gene. Trimming cost V 4 bases and J 6 bases; bases outside gene matches: 4. The CDR3 has 15 amino acids. CDR3 amino acids: CASSSGQGAGQPQHF. CDR3 sequence (DNA): TGTGCCAGCAGTTCGGGACAGGGGGCCGGTCAGCCCCAGCATTTT.

The J gene is TRBJ1-2, the V gene TRBV25-1; D unclear. CDR3 length: 11 residues. With 1 base removed from V and 7 bases from J, the gap between germline ends came to 4 bases. Per germline, CDR1 MGHDK and CDR2 SYGVNS. The CDR3 DNA follows: TGTGCCAGCAGTGAATTAGGTGGCTACACCTTC. Its translation is CASSELGGYTF.

V is TRBV28 and J is TRBJ1-5; a weak D match, TRBD1 (5 bases). Germline lookup yields CDR1 MDHEN and CDR2 SYDVKM. This CDR3 region has 15 residues. The ends were cut back, 7 bases at V and 4 bases at J, with 17 bases in the middle. The CDR3 nucleotides are TGTGCCAGCAAGAGGGGAGAGACCAATAATCAGCCCCAGCATTTT. This sequence encodes CASKRGETNNQPQHF.

The rearrangement uses TRBV4-2 and TRBJ2-7; 8 bases fit TRBD2. After removal of 1 base from V and 5 bases from J, the junction contained 7 bases not matched to a gene. Looked up from germline, CDR1 is LGHNA and CDR2 is YNFKEQ. This CDR3 has 15 residues. The CDR3 DNA follows: TGTGCCAGCAGCCAAGGTAGCGGGAAAGCTGACGAGCAGTACTTC. Encoded protein: CASSQGSGKADEQYF.

The rearrangement joins TRBV28 to TRBJ1-1, with D possibly being TRBD1 (6 bases). This CDR3 has 12 amino acids. Trimming stripped 6 bases from V and 6 bases from J, with 11 bases between. Germline V gives CDR1 MDHEN, CDR2 SYDVKM. CDR3 amino acids: CASSIRGAEAFF. The CDR3 DNA reads as TGTGCCAGCAGCATAAGGGGGGCTGAAGCTTTCTTT.

The chain uses TRBV30 and TRBJ1-2, with D possibly being TRBD1 (5 bases). Trimming removed 3 bases from V and 3 bases from J, with 14 bases in between. The CDR3 sequence is 14 residues long. Germline values: CDR1 GTSNPN, CDR2 SVGIG (reference sequence). Written as DNA, the CDR3 is TGTGCCTGGAGCCCCCTGGGGGACCACTATGGCTACACCTTC. Translated: CAWSPLGDHYGYTF.

V and J are TRBV18 and TRBJ1-4; D is unclear. The germline CDR1 and CDR2 sequences are KGHSH and LQKENI. V was trimmed by 2 bases and J by 5 bases, leaving 12 bases between them. The CDR3 contains 15 residues. In DNA form, the CDR3 reads TGTGCCAGCTCACCAACAATAGGGCCGAATGAAAAACTGTTTTTT. Residues: CASSPTIGPNEKLFF.